This is a list of T cell receptor beta chains from one sample in a study of blood T cells in healthy people across ages. TCRdb reanalysed the 5' RACE reads using MiXCR and keeps one entry per CDR3 protein. The sample holds around 780,000 distinct CDR3 sequences, more than 25% seen once. The same data also went into a second study, on T cells of mothers and their children.

Sequences were obtained from blood. The receptors stem from a boy between 5 and 17 years old in good health. Each CDR3 is given with its conserved first and last residue. Fields, in order: CDR3 length, clone size, D gene, V gene, J gene, CDR3 protein, CDR3 DNA. D genes are given only for firm matches. Expanded clones get a size class; other rows say once, few or many, or leave the size out.

15	-	-	TRBV2	TRBJ1-1	CASSEAGTMNTEAFF	TGTGCCAGCAGTGAAGCTGGCACCATGAACACTGAAGCTTTCTTT
11	few	-	TRBV24-1	TRBJ1-5	CATGRDQPQHF	TGTGCCACCGGGAGGGATCAGCCCCAGCATTTT
15	-	TRBD1	TRBV7-9	TRBJ2-7	CASSTPDRGHREQYF	TGTGCCAGCAGCACTCCAGACAGGGGGCATCGCGAGCAGTACTTC
14	-	-	TRBV12-3/TRBV12-4	TRBJ1-5	CASSWGRGDQPQHF	TGTGCCAGCAGTTGGGGCCGGGGGGATCAGCCCCAGCATTTT
13	many	-	TRBV29-1	TRBJ2-5	CSVELGPVGTQYF	TGCAGCGTTGAACTGGGACCCGTGGGGACCCAGTACTTC
15	few	-	TRBV12-3/TRBV12-4	TRBJ2-5	CASSPTSPGGLAQYF	TGTGCCAGCAGCCCTACCTCGCCCGGCGGGTTGGCCCAGTACTTC
15	-	TRBD1	TRBV6-5	TRBJ2-7	CASSRTETGDYEQYF	TGTGCCAGCAGCCGTACCGAGACAGGGGACTACGAGCAGTACTTC
12	-	-	TRBV29-1	TRBJ1-1	CSARVMNTEAFF	TGCAGCGCAAGAGTCATGAACACTGAAGCTTTCTTT
17	few	-	TRBV28	TRBJ2-3	CASSAPPGRYETDTQYF	TGTGCCAGCAGTGCGCCCCCGGGACGATATGAAACAGATACGCAGTATTTT
17	-	TRBD1	TRBV12-3/TRBV12-4	TRBJ1-2	CASSPTLWDRESYGYTF	TGTGCCAGCAGCCCGACACTTTGGGACAGGGAGAGCTATGGCTACACCTTC
17	-	-	TRBV5-1	TRBJ1-1	CASSLDMGHTGISEAFF	TGCGCCAGCAGCTTGGATATGGGACACACAGGGATCTCTGAAGCTTTCTTT
14	few	TRBD1	TRBV27	TRBJ1-5	CASSHDRVNQPQHF	TGTGCCAGCAGTCACGACAGGGTCAATCAGCCCCAGCATTTT
14	few	-	TRBV4-1	TRBJ1-3	CASSQDRLPNTIYF	TGCGCCAGCAGCCAGGATCGACTGCCAAACACCATATATTTT
15	-	-	TRBV5-6	TRBJ1-3	CASKLMKASGNTIYF	TGTGCCAGCAAACTAATGAAGGCTTCTGGAAACACCATATATTTT
14	few	-	TRBV30	TRBJ2-5	CAWSTLRAPETQYF	TGTGCCTGGAGTACCCTCCGGGCTCCAGAGACCCAGTACTTC